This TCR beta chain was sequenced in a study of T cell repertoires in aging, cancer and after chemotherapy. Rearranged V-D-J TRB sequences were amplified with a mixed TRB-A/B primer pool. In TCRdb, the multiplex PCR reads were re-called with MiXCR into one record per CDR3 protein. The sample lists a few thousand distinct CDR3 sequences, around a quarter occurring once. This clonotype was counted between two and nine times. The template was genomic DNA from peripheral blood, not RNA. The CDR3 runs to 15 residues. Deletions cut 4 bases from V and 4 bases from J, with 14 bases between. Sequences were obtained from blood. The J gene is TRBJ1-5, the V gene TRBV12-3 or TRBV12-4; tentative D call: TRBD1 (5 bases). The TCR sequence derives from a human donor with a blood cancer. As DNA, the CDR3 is TGTGCCAGCAGTTCAGTAGACAGAATTAATCAGCCCCAGCATTTT. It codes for CASSSVDRINQPQHF.